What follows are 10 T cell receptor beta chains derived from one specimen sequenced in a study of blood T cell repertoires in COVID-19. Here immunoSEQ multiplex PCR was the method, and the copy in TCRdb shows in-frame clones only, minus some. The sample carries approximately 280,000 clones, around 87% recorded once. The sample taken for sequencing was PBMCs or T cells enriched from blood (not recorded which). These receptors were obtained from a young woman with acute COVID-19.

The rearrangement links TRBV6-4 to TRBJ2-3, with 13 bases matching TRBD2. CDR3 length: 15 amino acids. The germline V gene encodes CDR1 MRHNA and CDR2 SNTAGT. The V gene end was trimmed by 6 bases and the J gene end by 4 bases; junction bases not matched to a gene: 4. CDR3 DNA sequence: TGTGCCAGCAGGAAACTAGCGGGAGGGTCAGATACGCAGTATTTT. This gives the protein CASRKLAGGSDTQYF.

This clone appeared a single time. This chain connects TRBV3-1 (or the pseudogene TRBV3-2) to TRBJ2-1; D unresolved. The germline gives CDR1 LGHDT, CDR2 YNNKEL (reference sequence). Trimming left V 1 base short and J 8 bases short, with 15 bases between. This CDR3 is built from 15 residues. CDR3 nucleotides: TGTGCCAGCAGCCAAGTGTCTATAGAGGTCGATGAGCAGTTCTTC. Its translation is CASSQVSIEVDEQFF.

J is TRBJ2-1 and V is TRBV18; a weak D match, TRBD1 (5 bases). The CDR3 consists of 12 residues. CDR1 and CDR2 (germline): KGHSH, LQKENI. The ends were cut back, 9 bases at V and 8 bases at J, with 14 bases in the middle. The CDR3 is CARAWTPDEQFF. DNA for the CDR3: TGTGCCAGGGCGTGGACACCCGATGAGCAGTTCTTC.

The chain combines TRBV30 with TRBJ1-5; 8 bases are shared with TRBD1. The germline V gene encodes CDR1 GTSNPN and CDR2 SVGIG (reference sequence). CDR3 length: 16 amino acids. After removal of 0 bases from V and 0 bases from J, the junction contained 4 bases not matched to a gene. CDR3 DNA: TGTGCCTGGAGTGTAGAGGACAGGGATAGCAATCAGCCCCAGCATTTT. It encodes CAWSVEDRDSNQPQHF.

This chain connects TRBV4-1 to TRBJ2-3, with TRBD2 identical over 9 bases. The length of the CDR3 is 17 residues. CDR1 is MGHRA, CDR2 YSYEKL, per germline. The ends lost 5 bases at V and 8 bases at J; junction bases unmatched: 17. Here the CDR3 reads CASSTGTSSMVGSTQYF. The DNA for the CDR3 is TGCGCCAGCAGCACCGGGACTAGCAGCATGGTAGGGTCTACGCAGTATTTT.

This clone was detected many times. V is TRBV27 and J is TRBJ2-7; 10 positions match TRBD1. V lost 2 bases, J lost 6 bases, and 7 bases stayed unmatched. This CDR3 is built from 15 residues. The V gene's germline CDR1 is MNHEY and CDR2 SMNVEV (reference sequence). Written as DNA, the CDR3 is TGTGCCAGCAGTTTAGGGGACAGGGGTGTTGTCGAGCAGTACTTC. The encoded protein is CASSLGDRGVVEQYF.

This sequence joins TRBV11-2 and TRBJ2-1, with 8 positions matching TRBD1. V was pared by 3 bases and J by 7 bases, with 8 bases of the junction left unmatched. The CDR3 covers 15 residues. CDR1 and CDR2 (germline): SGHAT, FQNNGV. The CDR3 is CASSFLPGGENEQFF. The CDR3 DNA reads TGTGCCAGCAGCTTCCTTCCAGGGGGCGAGAATGAGCAGTTCTTC.

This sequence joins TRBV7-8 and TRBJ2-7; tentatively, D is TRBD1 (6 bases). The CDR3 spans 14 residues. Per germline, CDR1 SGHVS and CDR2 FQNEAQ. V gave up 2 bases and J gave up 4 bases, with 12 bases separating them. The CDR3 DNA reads TGTGCCAGCAGCTTACTGGGGGCTCCGTACGAGCAGTACTTC. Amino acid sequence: CASSLLGAPYEQYF.

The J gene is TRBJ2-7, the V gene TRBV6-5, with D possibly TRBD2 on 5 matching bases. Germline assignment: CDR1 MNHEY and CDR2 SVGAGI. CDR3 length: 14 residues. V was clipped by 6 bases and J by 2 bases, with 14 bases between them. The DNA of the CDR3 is TGTGCCAGCAGCCCCTGGGAGTCGACCTACGAGCAGTACTTC. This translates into CASSPWESTYEQYF.

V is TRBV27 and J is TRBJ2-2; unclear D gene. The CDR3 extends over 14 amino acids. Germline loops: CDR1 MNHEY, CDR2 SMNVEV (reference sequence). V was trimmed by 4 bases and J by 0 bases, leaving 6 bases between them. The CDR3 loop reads CASSSYTNTGELFF. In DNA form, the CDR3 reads TGTGCCAGCAGTTCGTACACGAACACCGGGGAGCTGTTTTTT.